This record covers a single T cell receptor (beta chain). The antigen remains undetermined. Certain patients, namely those with other autoimmune diseases, uncontrolled infections, pregnancy or lactation, were excluded. The PBMCs used were ones drawn from around 10 ml of fresh peripheral blood. The data originate from a study of Graves' ophthalmopathy and Graves' hyperthyroidism. General study findings and limits: As the model predicted ophthalmopathy progression, it achieved a sensitivity of 55% to 71% and a specificity of roughly 73%. Blood also held most thyroid clonotypes expanded above 0.001 frequency.

Using RNA transcripts, the TCR beta CDR3 regions were amplified. HTBI primers were used in a first-round RT-PCR, which preceded a second-round multiplex PCR. TCRdb redid the calling of the multiplex PCR reads with MiXCR, one entry per CDR3 protein. The sample includes hundreds of thousands of distinct CDR3 sequences, roughly 39% of them seen just once. The germline V gene encodes CDR1 SQVTM and CDR2 ANQGSEA. The CDR3 spans 17 residues. J gave up 1 base and V 5 bases, and 15 bases lay outside the gene matches. The sequenced sample consisted of peripheral blood. V is TRBV29-1 and J is TRBJ2-5; TRBD2 matches at 8 bases. This sequence was found in an adult man with Graves' ophthalmopathy. CDR3 sequence: CSVLTSVEQGGQETQYF. The CDR3 nucleotides read TGCAGCGTTTTGACTAGCGTTGAGCAAGGGGGCCAAGAGACCCAGTACTTC.